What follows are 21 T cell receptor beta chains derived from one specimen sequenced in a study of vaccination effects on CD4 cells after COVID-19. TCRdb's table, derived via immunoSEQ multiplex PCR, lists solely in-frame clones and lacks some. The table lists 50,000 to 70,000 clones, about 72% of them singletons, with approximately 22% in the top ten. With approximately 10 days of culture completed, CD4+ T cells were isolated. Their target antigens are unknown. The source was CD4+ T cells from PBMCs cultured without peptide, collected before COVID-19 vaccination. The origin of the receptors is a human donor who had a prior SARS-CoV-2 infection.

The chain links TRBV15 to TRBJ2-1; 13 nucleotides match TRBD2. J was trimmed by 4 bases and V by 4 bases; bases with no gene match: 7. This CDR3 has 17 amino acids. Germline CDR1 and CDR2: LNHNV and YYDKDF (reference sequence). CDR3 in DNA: TGTGCCACCAGCATAGGACTAGCGGGGGACTCGTACAATGAGCAGTTCTTC. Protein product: CATSIGLAGDSYNEQFF.

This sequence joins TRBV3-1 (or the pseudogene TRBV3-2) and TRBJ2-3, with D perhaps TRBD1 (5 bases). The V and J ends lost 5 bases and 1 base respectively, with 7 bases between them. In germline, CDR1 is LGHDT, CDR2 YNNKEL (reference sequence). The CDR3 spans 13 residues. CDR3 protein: CASSSRGTDTQYF. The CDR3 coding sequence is TGTGCCAGCAGCTCCAGGGGCACAGATACGCAGTATTTT.

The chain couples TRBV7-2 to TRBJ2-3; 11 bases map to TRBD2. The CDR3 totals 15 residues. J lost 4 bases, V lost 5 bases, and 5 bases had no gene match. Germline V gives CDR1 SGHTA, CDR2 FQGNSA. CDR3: CASSLTSGIADTQYF. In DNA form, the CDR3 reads TGTGCCAGCAGCCTGACTAGCGGGATTGCAGATACGCAGTATTTT.

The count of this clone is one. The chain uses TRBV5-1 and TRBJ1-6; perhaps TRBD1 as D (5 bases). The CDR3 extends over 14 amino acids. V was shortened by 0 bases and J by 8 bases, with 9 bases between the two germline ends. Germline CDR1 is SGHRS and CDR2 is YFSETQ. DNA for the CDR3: TGCGCCAGCAGCTTGGCAGGGTCGGATTCACCCCTCCACTTT. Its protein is CASSLAGSDSPLHF.

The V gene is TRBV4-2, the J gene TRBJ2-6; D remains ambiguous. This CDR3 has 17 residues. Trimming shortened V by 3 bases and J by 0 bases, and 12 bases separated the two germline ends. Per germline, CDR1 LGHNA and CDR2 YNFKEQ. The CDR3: CASSQATKASGANVLTF. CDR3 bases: TGTGCCAGCAGCCAGGCTACGAAGGCCTCTGGGGCCAACGTCCTGACTTTC.

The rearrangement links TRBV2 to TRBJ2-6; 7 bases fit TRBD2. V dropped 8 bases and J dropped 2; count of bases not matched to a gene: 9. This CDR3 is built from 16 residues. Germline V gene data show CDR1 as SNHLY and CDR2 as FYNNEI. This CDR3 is CASGGGVVTGANVLTF. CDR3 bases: TGTGCCAGCGGGGGAGGGGTGGTGACTGGGGCCAACGTCCTGACTTTC.

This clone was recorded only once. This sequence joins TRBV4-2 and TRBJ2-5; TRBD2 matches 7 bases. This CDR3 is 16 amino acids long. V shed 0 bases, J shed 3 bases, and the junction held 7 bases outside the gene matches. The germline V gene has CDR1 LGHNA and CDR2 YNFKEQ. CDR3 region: CASSQEFESGEETQYF. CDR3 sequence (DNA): TGTGCCAGCAGCCAAGAGTTCGAGAGCGGGGAAGAGACCCAGTACTTC.

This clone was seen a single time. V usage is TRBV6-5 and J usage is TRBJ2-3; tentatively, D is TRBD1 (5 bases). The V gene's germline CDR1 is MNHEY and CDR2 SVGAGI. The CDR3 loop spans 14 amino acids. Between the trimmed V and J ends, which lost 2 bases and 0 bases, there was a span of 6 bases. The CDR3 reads CASSYDRSTDTQYF. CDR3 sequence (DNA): TGTGCCAGCAGTTACGACAGAAGCACAGATACGCAGTATTTT.

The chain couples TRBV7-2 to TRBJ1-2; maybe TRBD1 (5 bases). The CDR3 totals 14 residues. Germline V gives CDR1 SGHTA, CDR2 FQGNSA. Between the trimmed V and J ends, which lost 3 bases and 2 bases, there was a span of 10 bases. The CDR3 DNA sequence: TGTGCCAGCAGCTTGGAGGGGCTAAACTATGGCTACACCTTC. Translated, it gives CASSLEGLNYGYTF.

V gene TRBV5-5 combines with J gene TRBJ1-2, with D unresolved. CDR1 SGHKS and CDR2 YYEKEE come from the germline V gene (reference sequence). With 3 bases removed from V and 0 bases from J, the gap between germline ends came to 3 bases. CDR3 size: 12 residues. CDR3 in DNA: TGTGCCAGCAGCTGGTCTAACTATGGCTACACCTTC. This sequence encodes CASSWSNYGYTF. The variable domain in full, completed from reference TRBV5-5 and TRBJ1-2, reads DAGVTQSPTHLIKTRGQQVTLRCSPISGHKSVSWYQQVLGQGPQFIFQYYEKEERGRGNFPDRFSARQFPNYSSELNVNALLLGDSALYLCASSWSNYGYTFGSGTRLTVV.

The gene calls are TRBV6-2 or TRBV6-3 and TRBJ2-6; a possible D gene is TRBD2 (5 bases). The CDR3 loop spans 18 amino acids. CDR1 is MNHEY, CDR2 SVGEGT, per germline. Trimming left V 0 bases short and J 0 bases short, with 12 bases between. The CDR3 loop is CASSYSMQDFSGANVLTF. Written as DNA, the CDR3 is TGTGCCAGCAGTTACTCGATGCAGGACTTCTCTGGGGCCAACGTCCTGACTTTC.

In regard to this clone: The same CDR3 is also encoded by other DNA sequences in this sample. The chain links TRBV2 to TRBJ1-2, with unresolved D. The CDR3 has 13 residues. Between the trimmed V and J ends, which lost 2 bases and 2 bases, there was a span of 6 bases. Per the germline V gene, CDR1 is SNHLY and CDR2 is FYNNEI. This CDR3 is CASSETRNYGYTF. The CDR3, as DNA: TGTGCCAGCAGTGAAACTAGGAACTATGGCTACACCTTC.

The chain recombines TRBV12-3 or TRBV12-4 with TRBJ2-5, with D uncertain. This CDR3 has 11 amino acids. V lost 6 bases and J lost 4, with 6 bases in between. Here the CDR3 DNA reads TGTGCCAGCAGCTCCTTAGAGACCCAGTACTTC. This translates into CASSSLETQYF.

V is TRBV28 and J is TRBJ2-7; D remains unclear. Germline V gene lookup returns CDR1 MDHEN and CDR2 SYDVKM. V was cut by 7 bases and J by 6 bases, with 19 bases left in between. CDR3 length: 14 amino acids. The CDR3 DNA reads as TGTGCCAGCACCCCTCCGCTTTTTTCTGGCGAGCAGTACTTC. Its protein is CASTPPLFSGEQYF.

CDR3 residues: CASSPLGLAGGPGTDTQYF. CDR3 nucleotide sequence: TGTGCCAGCTCACCACTAGGACTAGCGGGAGGGCCTGGCACAGATACGCAGTATTTT. The genes are TRBV18 and TRBJ2-3; TRBD2 agrees at 15 bases. Germline loops: CDR1 KGHSH, CDR2 LQKENI. This CDR3 has 19 amino acids. V lost 1 base, J lost 1 base, and 6 bases stayed unmatched.

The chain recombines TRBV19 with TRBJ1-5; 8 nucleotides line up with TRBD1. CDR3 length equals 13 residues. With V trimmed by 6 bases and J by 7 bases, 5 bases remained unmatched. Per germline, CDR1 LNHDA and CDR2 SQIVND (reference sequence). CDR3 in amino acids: CASRYDRGQPQHF. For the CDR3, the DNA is TGTGCCAGTAGATACGACAGGGGCCAGCCCCAGCATTTT.

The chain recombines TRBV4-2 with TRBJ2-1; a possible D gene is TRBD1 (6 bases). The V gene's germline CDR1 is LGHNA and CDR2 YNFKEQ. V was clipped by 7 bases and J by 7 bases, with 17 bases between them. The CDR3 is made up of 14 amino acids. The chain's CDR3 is CASTGDADTNEQFF. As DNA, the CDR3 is TGTGCCAGCACAGGGGACGCCGACACTAATGAGCAGTTCTTC.

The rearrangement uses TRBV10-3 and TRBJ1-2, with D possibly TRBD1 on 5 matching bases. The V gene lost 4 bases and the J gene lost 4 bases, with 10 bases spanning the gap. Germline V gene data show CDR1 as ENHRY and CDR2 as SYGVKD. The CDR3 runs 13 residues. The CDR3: CAISGTGTYGYTF. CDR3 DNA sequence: TGTGCCATCAGTGGGACCGGGACCTATGGCTACACCTTC.

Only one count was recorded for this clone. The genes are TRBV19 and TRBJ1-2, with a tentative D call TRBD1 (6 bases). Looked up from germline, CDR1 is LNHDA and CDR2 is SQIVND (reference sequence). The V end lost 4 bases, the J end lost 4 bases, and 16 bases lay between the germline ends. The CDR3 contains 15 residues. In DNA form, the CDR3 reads TGTGCCAGTAGTAAGGACAGCCTAGCAGGCTATGGCTACACCTTC. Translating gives CASSKDSLAGYGYTF.

The chain's CDR3 is CASSLRDSGPEQFF. In nucleotides, the CDR3 is TGTGCCAGCAGCTTAAGGGATAGCGGTCCTGAGCAGTTCTTC. This chain connects TRBV7-6 to TRBJ2-1, with D perhaps TRBD2 (6 bases). Germline lookup yields CDR1 SGHVS and CDR2 FNYEAQ. The CDR3 has 14 residues. V was clipped by 2 bases and J by 9 bases, with 14 bases between them.

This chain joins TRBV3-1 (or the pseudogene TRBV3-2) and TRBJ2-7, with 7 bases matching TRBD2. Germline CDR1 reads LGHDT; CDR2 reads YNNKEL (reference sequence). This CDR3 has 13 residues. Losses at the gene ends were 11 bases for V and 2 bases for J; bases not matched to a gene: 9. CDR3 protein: CARQREATYEQYF. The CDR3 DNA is TGTGCCCGACAACGGGAGGCTACCTACGAGCAGTACTTC.